The 24 T cell receptor beta chains below were found in one sample sequenced in a study of CD8 T cells in Susac syndrome. After extraction with the RNeasy kit, 0.5 to 1 ug of the RNA was reverse transcribed using random hexamers. MiXCR, run by TCRdb on the immunoSEQ multiplex PCR reads, gives a single entry per CDR3 protein. The table lists some 150,000 distinct CDR3 sequences, almost 96% of them singletons. Sequenced sample: CD4+ T cells from PBMCs. The source of these receptors is a human donor with Susac syndrome.

This clonotype showed up just once. The genes are TRBV7-9 and TRBJ2-1, with D perhaps matching TRBD2 (5 bases). V lost 5 bases to trimming and J lost 7 bases, with 12 bases between them. Per germline, CDR1 SEHNR and CDR2 FQNEAQ (reference sequence). The CDR3 is 13 amino acids. The CDR3 reads CASSPRTGNEQFF. The CDR3 DNA sequence: TGTGCCAGCAGCCCGCGGACTGGTAATGAGCAGTTCTTC.

The genes are TRBV29-1 and TRBJ2-1, with TRBD2 identical over 12 bases. CDR1 and CDR2 from the germline V gene are SQVTM and ANQGSEA. The CDR3 totals 14 residues. V dropped 6 bases and J dropped 6; count of bases not matched to a gene: 6. The CDR3 region has the DNA TGCAGCGTATCTGGACTAGCGGGGTTCAATGAGCAGTTCTTC. Its translation: CSVSGLAGFNEQFF.

This clonotype was found a few times. J is TRBJ1-2 and V is TRBV6-5; maybe TRBD1 (6 bases). V was cut by 4 bases and J by 8 bases, with 20 bases left in between. Germline-derived CDR1 and CDR2 are MNHEY and SVGAGI. The CDR3 covers 15 residues. The CDR3 nucleotides read TGTGCCAGCAGTTCAGGACAGCCTTGGAATATCGGCTACACCTTC. It specifies CASSSGQPWNIGYTF.

The chain links TRBV18 to TRBJ2-5; a possible D gene is TRBD1 (6 bases). CDR1 is KGHSH, CDR2 LQKENI, per germline. There are 12 residues in the CDR3. V was clipped by 5 bases and J by 6 bases, with 10 bases between them. CDR3: CASSDGQKTQYF. The CDR3 nucleotides read TGTGCCAGCTCAGATGGACAGAAGACCCAGTACTTC. Based on the CDR3 plus reference TRBV18 and TRBJ2-5, the full variable domain is NAGVMQNPRHLVRRRGQEARLRCSPMKGHSHVYWYRQLPEEGLKFMVYLQKENIIDESGMPKERFSAEFPKEGPSILRIQQVVRGDSAAYFCASSDGQKTQYFGPGTRLLVL.

The genes are TRBV5-6 and TRBJ2-5; 9 nucleotides align to TRBD1. Germline V gene lookup returns CDR1 SGHDT and CDR2 YYEEEE. V was pared by 4 bases and J by 4 bases, with 11 bases of the junction left unmatched. The CDR3 totals 16 residues. The CDR3 is CASSRDGQGISETQYF. Here the CDR3 DNA reads TGTGCCAGCAGCAGGGACGGACAGGGGATATCAGAGACCCAGTACTTC.

This rearrangement joins TRBV18 to TRBJ1-2; D may be TRBD1 (5 bases). Germline lookup yields CDR1 KGHSH and CDR2 LQKENI. V was pared by 6 bases and J by 7 bases, with 12 bases between. This CDR3 is 12 amino acids long. The CDR3: CASSTGDGGYTF. CDR3 nucleotide sequence: TGTGCCAGCTCGACGGGGGACGGTGGCTACACCTTC.

The chain links TRBV3-1 to TRBJ1-1; no reliable D call. Germline CDR1 and CDR2: LGHDT and YNNKEL (reference sequence). V shed 2 bases and J shed 1 base, with 5 bases lying between them. The CDR3 is 13 residues long. The CDR3 sequence: CASSQTPNTEAFF. The CDR3 DNA follows: TGTGCCAGCAGCCAAACCCCGAACACTGAAGCTTTCTTT.

The rearrangement joins TRBV4-1 to TRBJ2-2, with 10 positions matching TRBD2. Germline V gene lookup returns CDR1 MGHRA and CDR2 YSYEKL. Germline trimming cut 3 bases from V and 1 base from J; bases unmatched to any gene: 2. This CDR3 spans 16 amino acids. Written as DNA, the CDR3 is TGCGCCAGCAGCCAGATAGCGGGAGGGAACACCGGGGAGCTGTTTTTT. Protein: CASSQIAGGNTGELFF.

The gene calls are TRBV5-1 and TRBJ2-3; D may be TRBD1 or TRBD2 (5 bases each). Looked up from germline, CDR1 is SGHRS and CDR2 is YFSETQ. V shed 5 bases and J shed 0 bases, with 10 bases lying between them. This CDR3 contains 14 residues. CDR3 nucleotides: TGCGCCAGCAGGGGGGATCCTAGCACAGATACGCAGTATTTT. Translated: CASRGDPSTDTQYF.

This clonotype was seen a handful of times. J is TRBJ2-5 and V is TRBV5-4; D could derive from TRBD1 or TRBD2 (5 bases each). The germline CDR1 and CDR2 sequences are SGHNT and YYREEE (reference sequence). The CDR3 loop spans 14 amino acids. V gave up 0 bases and J gave up 0 bases, with 6 bases separating them. The CDR3 coding sequence is TGTGCCAGCAGCTTGGGGGGGAACCAAGAGACCCAGTACTTC. It is translated as CASSLGGNQETQYF.

This sequence joins TRBV7-2 and TRBJ2-1; D gene ambiguous. Germline CDR1 and CDR2: SGHTA and FQGNSA. V lost 4 bases to trimming and J lost 6 bases, with 7 bases between them. This CDR3 is built from 12 residues. CDR3: CASSSRTNEQFF. The CDR3 DNA reads TGTGCCAGCAGCTCACGAACCAATGAGCAGTTCTTC.

The chain is built from TRBV3-1 and TRBJ2-4; D may be TRBD2 (5 bases). Germline values: CDR1 LGHDT, CDR2 YNNKEL (reference sequence). The V end was cut by 0 bases, the J end by 10 bases, with 13 bases between. This CDR3 is 14 amino acids long. CDR3 DNA sequence: TGTGCCAGCAGCCAAGATCTCCACCGAGGGATTCAGTACTTC. Its translation: CASSQDLHRGIQYF.

V and J are TRBV5-6 and TRBJ1-2, with 7 bases identical to TRBD1. The CDR3 is made up of 15 amino acids. V dropped 4 bases and J dropped 4; count of bases not matched to a gene: 10. Germline values: CDR1 SGHDT, CDR2 YYEEEE. The CDR3: CASSPVDREGYGYTF. The CDR3 DNA reads TGTGCCAGCAGCCCCGTCGACAGGGAGGGCTATGGCTACACCTTC.

The chain links TRBV9 to TRBJ2-7, with D perhaps assigned TRBD1 or TRBD2 (5 bases each). CDR3 size: 14 residues. CDR1 and CDR2 (germline): SGDLS, YYNGEE. Trimming removed 0 bases at V and 4 bases at J, with 11 bases between. CDR3 DNA: TGTGCCAGCAGCGTAGAACCGGGGCGGTACGAGCAGTACTTC. It yields the protein CASSVEPGRYEQYF.

CDR3 sequence reads: CASSVGTSGGSDTQYF. DNA for the CDR3: TGCGCCAGCAGCGTGGGGACTAGCGGGGGGTCAGATACGCAGTATTTT. This chain joins TRBV5-1 and TRBJ2-3; 15 bases fit TRBD2. This CDR3 is 16 amino acids long. Germline CDR1 reads SGHRS; CDR2 reads YFSETQ. The V and J ends lost 4 bases and 4 bases, in that order; junction bases with no gene match: 4.

The rearrangement uses TRBV19 and TRBJ1-2; the match to TRBD1 covers 7 bases. Trimming at V came to 5 bases and at J to 6 bases, leaving 6 bases not matched to a gene. The CDR3 runs 13 residues. Germline V gene sequence: CDR1 LNHDA, CDR2 SQIVND (reference sequence). The CDR3 protein is CASSVGQVNGYTF. Here the CDR3 DNA reads TGTGCCAGTAGTGTCGGACAGGTTAATGGCTACACCTTC.

The gene calls are TRBV12-3 or TRBV12-4 and TRBJ1-1; 9 bases are a match to TRBD1. With V trimmed by 5 bases and J by 5 bases, 12 bases remained unmatched. There are 16 residues in the CDR3. The CDR3 here is CASSPSHRTGETEAFF. DNA of the CDR3: TGTGCCAGCAGTCCATCCCACAGGACAGGGGAAACTGAAGCTTTCTTT.

The V gene is TRBV7-2, the J gene TRBJ2-5; a weak D match, TRBD1 (5 bases). Germline loops: CDR1 SGHTA, CDR2 FQGNSA. Trimming removed 5 bases from V and 1 base from J, with 14 bases in between. The CDR3 spans 15 residues. In nucleotides, the CDR3 is TGTGCCAGCAGCACCTTTGCGACAGCCCAAGAGACCCAGTACTTC. Amino acid sequence: CASSTFATAQETQYF. Full variable domain (outside the CDR3, taken from reference TRBV7-2 and TRBJ2-5): GAGVSQSPSNKVTEKGKDVELRCDPISGHTALYWYRQSLGQGLEFLIYFQGNSAPDKSGLPSDRFSAERTGGSVSTLTIQRTQQEDSAVYLCASSTFATAQETQYFGPGTRLLVL.

The CDR3 DNA sequence: TGCGCCAGCAGCCCAATCGTGGCCCCGCAGTACTTC. Protein sequence: CASSPIVAPQYF. This rearrangement joins TRBV23-1 to TRBJ2-5; D is uncertain. TRBV23-1 counts as an open reading frame of uncertain function. This CDR3 spans 12 amino acids. Trimming stripped 6 bases from V and 11 bases from J, with 16 bases between.

The V gene is TRBV7-9, the J gene TRBJ2-5, with TRBD2 matching 8 bases. The length of the CDR3 is 15 residues. Germline V gene lookup returns CDR1 SEHNR and CDR2 FQNEAQ (reference sequence). J gave up 5 bases and V 0 bases, and 5 bases lay outside the gene matches. The CDR3: CASSLAEVAGETQYF. The CDR3 nucleotides read TGTGCCAGCAGCTTAGCGGAGGTAGCGGGGGAGACCCAGTACTTC. Complete variable domain (other parts from reference TRBV7-9 and TRBJ2-5): DTGVSQNPRHKITKRGQNVTFRCDPISEHNRLYWYRQTLGQGPEFLTYFQNEAQLEKSRLLSDRFSAERPKGSFSTLEIQRTEQGDSAMYLCASSLAEVAGETQYFGPGTRLLVL.

V usage is TRBV4-2 and J usage is TRBJ1-5; D may be TRBD1 (5 bases). The CDR3 consists of 15 residues. V was shortened by 4 bases and J by 2 bases, with 12 bases between the two germline ends. Germline V gene sequence: CDR1 LGHNA, CDR2 YNFKEQ. The CDR3 reads CASSLQGRGNQPQHF. The CDR3 nucleotides read TGTGCCAGCAGCCTTCAGGGAAGGGGCAATCAGCCCCAGCATTTT.

This clonotype was picked up one time. J is TRBJ1-2 and V is TRBV4-2; tentative D call: TRBD1 (6 bases). Trimming removed 0 bases at V and 6 bases at J, with 17 bases between. This CDR3 region has 16 residues. Per germline, CDR1 LGHNA and CDR2 YNFKEQ. In DNA form, the CDR3 reads TGTGCCAGCAGCCAAGACGGGACAAATTTCGGGGATGGCTACACCTTC. Protein product: CASSQDGTNFGDGYTF.

This chain uses TRBV4-1 with TRBJ2-5; D call uncertain. The CDR3 covers 18 residues. Germline V gives CDR1 MGHRA, CDR2 YSYEKL. Trimming shortened V by 6 bases and J by 3 bases, and 26 bases separated the two germline ends. This CDR3 reads CASRARALRLGQEETQYF. The CDR3 region has the DNA TGCGCCAGCAGAGCCCGGGCCTTGCGACTTGGCCAGGAAGAGACCCAGTACTTC.

J is TRBJ2-7 and V is TRBV20-1; TRBD2 matches at 9 bases. Germline CDR1 is DFQATT and CDR2 is SNEGSKA (reference sequence). With V trimmed by 6 bases and J by 2 bases, 11 bases remained unmatched. CDR3 length equals 15 residues. CDR3 nucleotide sequence: TGCAGTGCCCCCCCGAGGATAGCGGGGGCCTACGAGCAGTACTTC. Translation: CSAPPRIAGAYEQYF.